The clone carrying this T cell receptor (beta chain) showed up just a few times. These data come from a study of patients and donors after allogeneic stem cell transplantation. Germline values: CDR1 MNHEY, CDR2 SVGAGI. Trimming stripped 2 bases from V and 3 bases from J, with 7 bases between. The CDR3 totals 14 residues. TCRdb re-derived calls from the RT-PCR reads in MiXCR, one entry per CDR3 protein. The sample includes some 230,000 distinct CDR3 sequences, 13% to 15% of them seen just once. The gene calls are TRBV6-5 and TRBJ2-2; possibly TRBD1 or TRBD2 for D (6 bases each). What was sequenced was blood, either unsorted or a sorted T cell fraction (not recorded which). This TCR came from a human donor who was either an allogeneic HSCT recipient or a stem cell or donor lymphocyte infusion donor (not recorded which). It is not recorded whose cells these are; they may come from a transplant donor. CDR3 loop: CASSYGGHTGELFF. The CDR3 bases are TGTGCCAGCAGTTACGGGGGGCACACCGGGGAGCTGTTTTTT.